This T cell receptor (beta chain) was profiled in a study of CXCR3-negative and CXCR3-positive naive CD8 T cells. Through 5' RACE with UMI labels, the TRB cDNA libraries were prepared. TCRdb reprocessed the 5' RACE reads and keeps a single row for each CDR3 protein, giving no DNA. The table lists 35,000 to 55,000 distinct CDR3 sequences. Notes on the study in general: Both naive subsets, CXCR3-negative and CXCR3-positive, displayed similar TRBV-TRBJ usage, unlike memory cells.

Phenotypically, naive CD8+ T cells corresponded to CD45RO-CCR7+CD27+CD95-. Comment on this clonotype: Antigen specificity is unknown.

Germline V gene data show CDR1 as SGHDT and CDR2 as YYEEEE. The CDR3 has 14 residues. The sequenced material came from naive CXCR3- CD8+ T cells from blood. Documented subset: CD45RO-CCR7+CD27+CD95- naive CD8+ T cells lacking CXCR3 (TNR3-). The origin of this receptor is a human donor in good health. Some clones in this sample may be carry-over from other donors' samples. The chain joins TRBV5-6 to TRBJ2-7; the D gene TCRdb calls, TRBD1, cannot be checked with no DNA. This CDR3 reads CASSSAGGTYEQYF. The whole variable domain, filled in from reference TRBV5-6 and TRBJ2-7, reads DAGVTQSPTHLIKTRGQQVTLRCSPKSGHDTVSWYQQALGQGPQFIFQYYEEEERQRGNFPDRFSGHQFPNYSSELNVNALLLGDSALYLCASSSAGGTYEQYFGPGTRLTVT.